This T cell receptor beta chain was captured by sequencing in a study of tumor and adjacent non-tumor tissue in lung cancer. Broader study findings: Tumor tissue had significantly higher TCR diversity than normal lung. Normal lung showed higher cumulative top 100 clone frequency than tumor.

This sample's RNA came from whole unsorted tissue. Between August and November 2014, newly diagnosed, chemotherapy-naive lung cancer patients underwent thoracic surgery in China. Three rounds of nested PCR, following a modified ARM-PCR protocol, produced the TCRbeta library. TCRdb reanalysed the multiplex PCR reads using MiXCR and keeps one entry per CDR3 protein. The sample yields tens of thousands of distinct CDR3 sequences, 65% to 75% seen once. Of note for this clonotype: No antigen is known for it. Given the absence of the conserved phenylalanine or tryptophan at the CDR3 end, a read error is likely.

CDR3 size: 12 residues. The germline gives CDR1 SQVTM, CDR2 ANQGSEA. Sequencing was done on a sample of lung tumor tissue. This chain uses TRBV29-1 with TRBJ2-5; no clear D. The TCR originated in a man aged 60 to 75 with non-small cell lung cancer. The CDR3 coding sequence is TGCAGCGTTGCCCTGTCTTCGGAGACTCAGTACTAC. Its protein product is CSVALSSETQYY.